This is a list of T cell receptor beta chains from one sample in a study of cytotoxic CD8 clonotypes in ibrutinib-treated CLL. TCRdb keeps only in-frame clones here, not all; method: immunoSEQ multiplex PCR. This sample yields a few hundred thousand clones, of which 70% are seen a single time; about 16% belongs to the top ten. The specimen comprised PBMCs, sampled after 24 months of ibrutinib treatment. Receptor source: a human donor with chronic lymphocytic leukemia. CDR3s include the opening cysteine and the closing phenylalanine or tryptophan. D genes are given only for firm matches. Only some rows state a clone size, as once, few, many or a class for expanded clones.

j_gene: TRBJ2-7
v_gene: TRBV18
abundance: NA
d_gene: TRBD2
CDR3aa: CASTGTSGPYEQYF
CDR3nt: TGTGCCAGCACCGGGACTAGCGGACCCTACGAGCAGTACTTC

j_gene: TRBJ2-2
v_gene: TRBV27
abundance: NA
d_gene: NA
CDR3aa: CASRPWTLARDGELFF
CDR3nt: TGTGCCAGTCGTCCGTGGACTCTAGCGAGAGACGGGGAGCTGTTTTTT

j_gene: TRBJ2-2
v_gene: TRBV6-5
abundance: once
d_gene: NA
CDR3aa: CASSYWGKRELFF
CDR3nt: TGTGCCAGCAGTTACTGGGGAAAAAGGGAGCTGTTTTTT

j_gene: TRBJ2-2
v_gene: TRBV29-1
abundance: once
d_gene: NA
CDR3aa: CSVLSGFNTGELFF
CDR3nt: TGCAGCGTTTTAAGCGGATTTAACACCGGGGAGCTGTTTTTT

j_gene: TRBJ1-3
v_gene: TRBV30
abundance: NA
d_gene: NA
CDR3aa: CAWRPTRGGNTIYF
CDR3nt: TGTGCCTGGAGGCCGACAAGGGGTGGAAACACCATATATTTT

j_gene: TRBJ1-1
v_gene: TRBV28
abundance: NA
d_gene: NA
CDR3aa: CASTSGTNTEAFF
CDR3nt: TGTGCCAGCACGTCAGGGACGAACACTGAAGCTTTCTTT

j_gene: TRBJ2-7
v_gene: TRBV18
abundance: NA
d_gene: NA
CDR3aa: CASSQGQVYMGEQYF
CDR3nt: TGTGCCAGCTCACAGGGGCAGGTTTACATGGGGGAGCAGTACTTC

j_gene: TRBJ1-1
v_gene: TRBV6-5
abundance: NA
d_gene: TRBD1
CDR3aa: CASSYGTGGSEAFF
CDR3nt: TGTGCCAGCAGTTACGGGACAGGGGGATCGGAAGCTTTCTTT

j_gene: TRBJ1-5
v_gene: TRBV30
abundance: few
d_gene: NA
CDR3aa: CAWSVSGFGNQPQHF
CDR3nt: TGTGCCTGGAGTGTATCAGGGTTCGGCAATCAGCCCCAGCATTTT

j_gene: TRBJ2-2
v_gene: TRBV7-7
abundance: NA
d_gene: TRBD2
CDR3aa: CASSLDGLAGPGELFF
CDR3nt: TGTGCTAGCAGCTTAGACGGACTAGCGGGACCCGGGGAGCTGTTTTTT

j_gene: TRBJ2-7
v_gene: TRBV5-6
abundance: NA
d_gene: TRBD2
CDR3aa: CASSRIAGRASEQYF
CDR3nt: TGTGCCAGCAGCCGTATAGCGGGACGAGCCTCCGAGCAGTACTTC

j_gene: TRBJ2-7
v_gene: TRBV20-1
abundance: NA
d_gene: NA
CDR3aa: CSARAGYEQYF
CDR3nt: TGCAGTGCCAGAGCCGGCTACGAGCAGTACTTC

j_gene: TRBJ2-1
v_gene: TRBV29-1
abundance: NA
d_gene: NA
CDR3aa: CSAWTDNVQFF
CDR3nt: TGCAGCGCCTGGACTGACAATGTGCAGTTCTTC

j_gene: TRBJ1-2
v_gene: TRBV6-5
abundance: NA
d_gene: NA
CDR3aa: CASSYDLGGGRRGYTF
CDR3nt: TGTGCCAGCAGTTACGACCTCGGTGGGGGTCGGAGAGGCTACACCTTC

j_gene: TRBJ2-1
v_gene: TRBV29-1
abundance: once
d_gene: TRBD2
CDR3aa: CSVLAGEVRNEQFF
CDR3nt: TGCAGCGTACTAGCGGGAGAGGTCCGCAATGAGCAGTTCTTC

j_gene: TRBJ2-3
v_gene: TRBV29-1
abundance: NA
d_gene: NA
CDR3aa: CSVHLDADTQYF
CDR3nt: TGCAGCGTCCATCTGGACGCAGATACGCAGTATTTT

j_gene: TRBJ2-3
v_gene: TRBV11-1
abundance: NA
d_gene: TRBD1
CDR3aa: CASSPGQLLSKYF
CDR3nt: TGTGCCAGCAGCCCGGGACAGCTCCTAAGCAAGTATTTT

j_gene: TRBJ2-1
v_gene: TRBV11-2
abundance: NA
d_gene: NA
CDR3aa: CASSPDFSYNEQFF
CDR3nt: TGTGCCAGCAGCCCGGACTTCTCCTACAATGAGCAGTTCTTC

j_gene: TRBJ1-3
v_gene: TRBV30
abundance: NA
d_gene: NA
CDR3aa: CAWSRRRDTGNTIYF
CDR3nt: TGTGCCTGGAGTAGGCGAAGGGACACTGGAAACACCATATATTTT

j_gene: TRBJ1-3
v_gene: TRBV6-5
abundance: NA
d_gene: NA
CDR3aa: CASSYSDSDGNTIYF
CDR3nt: TGTGCCAGCAGTTACTCCGACAGTGATGGAAACACCATATATTTT

j_gene: TRBJ1-1
v_gene: TRBV28
abundance: NA
d_gene: NA
CDR3aa: CASSPDNTEAFF
CDR3nt: TGTGCCAGCAGCCCCGATAACACTGAAGCTTTCTTT

j_gene: TRBJ2-7
v_gene: TRBV30
abundance: NA
d_gene: NA
CDR3aa: CAWTDKFYEQYF
CDR3nt: TGTGCCTGGACTGACAAGTTCTACGAGCAGTACTTC

j_gene: TRBJ1-1
v_gene: TRBV18
abundance: NA
d_gene: NA
CDR3aa: CASSRQNTEAFF
CDR3nt: TGTGCCAGCTCAAGACAGAACACTGAAGCTTTCTTT

j_gene: TRBJ2-7
v_gene: TRBV9
abundance: few
d_gene: NA
CDR3aa: CASSEGPLKALSYEQYF
CDR3nt: TGTGCCAGCAGCGAGGGCCCCCTTAAGGCCCTCAGCTACGAGCAGTACTTC

j_gene: TRBJ1-5
v_gene: TRBV7-7
abundance: NA
d_gene: NA
CDR3aa: CASSLRVNQPQHF
CDR3nt: TGTGCTAGCAGCTTAAGAGTTAATCAGCCCCAGCATTTT

j_gene: TRBJ2-2
v_gene: TRBV7-2
abundance: NA
d_gene: TRBD2
CDR3aa: CASSLFRLAVTGELFF
CDR3nt: TGTGCCAGCAGCTTATTCCGACTAGCGGTGACCGGGGAGCTGTTTTTT

j_gene: TRBJ2-7
v_gene: TRBV30
abundance: NA
d_gene: TRBD1
CDR3aa: CAWRDRGAEQYF
CDR3nt: TGTGCCTGGAGAGACAGGGGAGCCGAGCAGTACTTC

j_gene: TRBJ2-1
v_gene: TRBV7-8
abundance: NA
d_gene: TRBD2
CDR3aa: CASSSGLADPSSYNEQFF
CDR3nt: TGTGCCAGCAGCTCGGGACTAGCGGACCCAAGCTCCTACAATGAGCAGTTCTTC

j_gene: TRBJ1-5
v_gene: TRBV2
abundance: NA
d_gene: NA
CDR3aa: CASSEAVANQPQHF
CDR3nt: TGTGCCAGCAGTGAAGCCGTAGCTAATCAGCCCCAGCATTTT

j_gene: TRBJ1-1
v_gene: TRBV5-1
abundance: NA
d_gene: NA
CDR3aa: CASSRRAQMNTEAFF
CDR3nt: TGCGCCAGCAGTAGAAGGGCACAGATGAACACTGAAGCTTTCTTT

j_gene: TRBJ2-1
v_gene: TRBV10-3
abundance: once
d_gene: TRBD2
CDR3aa: CAISDPGLAGGYNEQFF
CDR3nt: TGTGCCATCAGTGACCCGGGACTAGCGGGAGGCTACAATGAGCAGTTCTTC

j_gene: TRBJ2-1
v_gene: TRBV7-3
abundance: few
d_gene: NA
CDR3aa: CASSLKPRDNSYNEQFF
CDR3nt: TGTGCCAGCAGCTTAAAACCCCGGGACAACTCCTACAATGAGCAGTTCTTC

j_gene: TRBJ1-5
v_gene: TRBV7-3
abundance: few
d_gene: NA
CDR3aa: CASSQDASGKPQHF
CDR3nt: TGTGCCAGCAGCCAAGACGCGAGTGGGAAGCCCCAGCATTTT

j_gene: TRBJ2-7
v_gene: TRBV4-1
abundance: NA
d_gene: NA
CDR3aa: CASSQGSLAAGEQYF
CDR3nt: TGCGCCAGCAGCCAAGGGTCCCTGGCGGCTGGGGAGCAGTACTTC

j_gene: TRBJ2-1
v_gene: TRBV6-5
abundance: NA
d_gene: TRBD1
CDR3aa: CASSSPWDRGQFF
CDR3nt: TGTGCCAGCAGTTCTCCCTGGGACAGGGGACAGTTCTTC

j_gene: TRBJ2-5
v_gene: TRBV28
abundance: NA
d_gene: NA
CDR3aa: CASSSYFITRRGETQYF
CDR3nt: TGTGCCAGCAGTTCCTACTTTATTACTAGGCGAGGGGAGACCCAGTACTTC

j_gene: TRBJ2-3
v_gene: TRBV30
abundance: NA
d_gene: NA
CDR3aa: CAWTRRGRARVDTQYF
CDR3nt: TGTGCCTGGACTAGGAGGGGGAGGGCCAGAGTCGATACGCAGTATTTT

j_gene: TRBJ1-2
v_gene: TRBV27
abundance: NA
d_gene: TRBD1
CDR3aa: CASSFRTGSGYTF
CDR3nt: TGTGCCAGCAGTTTTAGGACAGGGTCCGGCTACACCTTC

j_gene: TRBJ2-7
v_gene: TRBV6-6
abundance: NA
d_gene: TRBD2
CDR3aa: CASIRGTRDYEQYF
CDR3nt: TGTGCCAGCATTAGGGGGACTAGAGACTACGAGCAGTACTTC

j_gene: TRBJ2-1
v_gene: TRBV6-5
abundance: once
d_gene: TRBD1
CDR3aa: CASSPGTGNYNEQFF
CDR3nt: TGTGCCAGCAGTCCCGGGACAGGGAATTACAATGAGCAGTTCTTC

j_gene: TRBJ2-7
v_gene: TRBV19
abundance: once
d_gene: TRBD1
CDR3aa: CASSIGQGVSEQYF
CDR3nt: TGTGCCAGTAGTATTGGACAGGGAGTTAGTGAGCAGTACTTC

j_gene: TRBJ1-5
v_gene: TRBV27
abundance: few
d_gene: NA
CDR3aa: CASSGAGPQPQHF
CDR3nt: TGTGCCAGCAGTGGCGCCGGGCCTCAGCCCCAGCATTTT

j_gene: TRBJ2-7
v_gene: TRBV7-9
abundance: NA
d_gene: NA
CDR3aa: CASSFLANLPYEQYF
CDR3nt: TGTGCCAGCAGCTTCCTAGCGAACCTTCCCTACGAGCAGTACTTC

j_gene: TRBJ2-5
v_gene: TRBV7-6
abundance: few
d_gene: TRBD1
CDR3aa: CASTLGQGVETQYF
CDR3nt: TGTGCCAGCACCTTAGGGCAGGGGGTAGAGACCCAGTACTTC

j_gene: TRBJ2-7
v_gene: TRBV4-2
abundance: NA
d_gene: NA
CDR3aa: CASSSSTGSGYEQYF
CDR3nt: TGTGCCAGCAGCAGTTCCACAGGGTCGGGCTACGAGCAGTACTTC

j_gene: TRBJ1-1
v_gene: TRBV5-1
abundance: NA
d_gene: TRBD1
CDR3aa: CASSLGTGPPSMNTEAFF
CDR3nt: TGCGCCAGCAGCTTGGGGACAGGCCCCCCTTCTATGAACACTGAAGCTTTCTTT

j_gene: TRBJ2-5
v_gene: TRBV9
abundance: NA
d_gene: TRBD1
CDR3aa: CASRGGNHQETQYF
CDR3nt: TGTGCCAGCAGAGGGGGCAACCATCAAGAGACCCAGTACTTC

j_gene: TRBJ2-7
v_gene: TRBV6-5
abundance: few
d_gene: TRBD2
CDR3aa: CASSRGTSGSYEQYF
CDR3nt: TGTGCCAGCAGTCGAGGGACTAGCGGGAGCTACGAGCAGTACTTC